What follows describes a single T cell receptor beta chain. Repertoires were generated with immunoSEQ multiplex PCR, while TCRdb's copy carries only in-frame clones and drops some. Of approximately 480,000 clones listed, roughly 89% are singletons. Stated treatment: roughly 18 received Ad26.COV2.S at low or high dose, single or two shots; about 5 received placebo; per-sample allocation not given. Day 63 after the first injection of vaccine or placebo was the sampling time. In Boston, an adult donor aged 18-55 years took part. Ad26 vector vaccine expressed Wuhan-strain SARS-CoV-2 spike. This sample stems from a study of Ad26.COV2.S vaccination and SARS-CoV-2 variants. Across the study: The vaccine Ad26.COV2.S was put into the muscle once, or twice with 56 days between.

Germline CDR1 MNHEY, CDR2 SMNVEV (reference sequence). Trimming removed 3 bases from V and 8 bases from J, with 10 bases in between. This CDR3 is 12 amino acids long. V and J are TRBV27 and TRBJ1-1; no definite D call. The material was peripheral blood, obtained in a trial of Ad26.COV2.S vaccine versus placebo. This TCR derives from a person aged 18-65 years who received the Ad26.COV2.S COVID-19 vaccine or a placebo. The CDR3 DNA reads TGTGCCAGCAGTTTTGGCGGGTCCGAAGCTTTCTTT. This encodes CASSFGGSEAFF.